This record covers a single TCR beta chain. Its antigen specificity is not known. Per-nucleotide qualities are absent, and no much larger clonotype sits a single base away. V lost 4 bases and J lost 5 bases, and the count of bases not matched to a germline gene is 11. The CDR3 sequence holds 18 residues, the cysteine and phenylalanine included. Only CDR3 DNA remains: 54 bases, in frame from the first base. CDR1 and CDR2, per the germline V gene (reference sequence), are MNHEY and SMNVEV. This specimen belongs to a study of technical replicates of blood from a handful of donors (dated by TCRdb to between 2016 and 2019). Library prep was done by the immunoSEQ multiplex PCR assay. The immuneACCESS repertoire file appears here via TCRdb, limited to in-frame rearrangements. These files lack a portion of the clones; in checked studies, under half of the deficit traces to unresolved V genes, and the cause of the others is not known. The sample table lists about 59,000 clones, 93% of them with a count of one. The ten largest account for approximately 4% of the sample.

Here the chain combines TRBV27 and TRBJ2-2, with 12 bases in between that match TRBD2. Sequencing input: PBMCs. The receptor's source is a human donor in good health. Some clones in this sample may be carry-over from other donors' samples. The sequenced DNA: TGTGCCAGCAGTTCCCCCCGACTAGCGGGAGAAGGTACCGGGGAGCTGTTTTTT. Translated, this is CASSSPRLAGEGTGELFF.